Each of the 5 T cell receptor beta chains below was sequenced from the same sample in a study of T cells after yellow fever vaccination. TCRdb used MiXCR to reprocess the 5' RACE reads, holding one entry per CDR3 protein. This repertoire shows almost 600,000 distinct CDR3 sequences, 13% found once; its top ten account for 11% to 15%. This material consisted of PBMCs, taken on the day of the yellow fever booster vaccination. The receptors stem from a man aged 25 to 45 who received the YFV17D yellow fever vaccine.

The rearrangement joins TRBV4-2 to TRBJ1-1; unclear D gene. Germline V gene data show CDR1 as LGHNA and CDR2 as YNFKEQ. There are 15 residues in the CDR3. The V and J ends lost 0 bases and 5 bases respectively, with 13 bases between them. For the CDR3, the DNA is TGTGCCAGCAGCCAAGACCGGTCCCGGTCGACTGAAGCTTTCTTT. This sequence encodes CASSQDRSRSTEAFF.

This clonotype was seen a handful of times. V gene TRBV15 combines with J gene TRBJ2-7, with 8 positions matching TRBD2. The junction had 4 bases not matched to a gene; V was cut back by 0 bases and J by 6 bases. CDR1 is LNHNV and CDR2 is YYDKDF in the germline V gene (reference sequence). The CDR3 spans 14 residues. CDR3 DNA: TGTGCCACCAGCAGAGAGTGGACTAGCTCCGAGCAGTACTTC. It encodes CATSREWTSSEQYF.

The chain links TRBV30 to TRBJ2-1, with D possibly matching TRBD1 (5 bases). In germline, CDR1 is GTSNPN, CDR2 SVGIG (reference sequence). CDR3 size: 12 residues. Trimming pared 8 bases from V and 8 bases from J, leaving 16 bases between. CDR3 bases: TGTGCCCAGGTTCGGACACGAGATGAGCAGTTCTTC. Translation gives CAQVRTRDEQFF.

This clonotype was detected a few times. This chain links TRBV28 with TRBJ2-7, with 10 positions matching TRBD2. The junction had 9 bases not matched to a gene; V was cut back by 6 bases and J by 7 bases. CDR3 size: 14 residues. Germline assignment: CDR1 MDHEN and CDR2 SYDVKM. The CDR3 nucleotides are TGTGCCAGCAGAAGCAGCGGGAGGGCCCGAGAGCAGTACTTC. It specifies CASRSSGRAREQYF.

V gene TRBV6-1 combines with J gene TRBJ1-5; tentatively, D is TRBD1 (5 bases). The CDR3 extends over 13 amino acids. V lost 6 bases, J lost 1 base, and 7 bases lay in between. From germline, CDR1 is MNHNS and CDR2 SASEGT. CDR3 nucleotides: TGTGCCAGCAGGGACACCAGCAATCAGCCCCAGCATTTT. Translating gives CASRDTSNQPQHF.